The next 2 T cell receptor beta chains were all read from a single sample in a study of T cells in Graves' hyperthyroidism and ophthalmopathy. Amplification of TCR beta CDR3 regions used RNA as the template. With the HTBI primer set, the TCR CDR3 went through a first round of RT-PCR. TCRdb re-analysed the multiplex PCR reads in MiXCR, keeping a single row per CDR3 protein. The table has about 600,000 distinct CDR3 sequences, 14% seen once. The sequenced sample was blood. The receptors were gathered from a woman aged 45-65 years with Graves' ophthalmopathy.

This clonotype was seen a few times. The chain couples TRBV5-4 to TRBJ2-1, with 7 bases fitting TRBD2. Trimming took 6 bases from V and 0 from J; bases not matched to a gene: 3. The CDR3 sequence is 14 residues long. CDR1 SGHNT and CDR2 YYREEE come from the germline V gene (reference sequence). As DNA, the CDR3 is TGTGCCAGCAACCGGGGGGACTCCTACAATGAGCAGTTCTTC. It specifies CASNRGDSYNEQFF.

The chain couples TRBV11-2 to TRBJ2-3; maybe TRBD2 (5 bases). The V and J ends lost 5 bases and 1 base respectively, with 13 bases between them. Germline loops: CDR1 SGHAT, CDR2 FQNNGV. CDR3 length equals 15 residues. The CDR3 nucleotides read TGTGCCAGCAGCCTACCGGTCGGGGGCACAGATACGCAGTATTTT. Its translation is CASSLPVGGTDTQYF.